Reported below is one T cell receptor (beta chain). The antigen is unknown. The donors, aged roughly 6 to 95, were healthy Caucasians from Russia. The use of a sample-barcoded 5' primer and a J-beta primer mix characterized a second PCR of roughly 7 to 11 cycles. TCRdb itself ran the 5' RACE reads through MiXCR, one entry per CDR3 protein. The sample has almost 1 million distinct CDR3 sequences; 45% to 60% are singletons. These data belong to a study of blood T cells in healthy people across ages. The CDR3 has 14 residues. From germline, CDR1 is DFQATT and CDR2 SNEGSKA (reference sequence). The V end lost 4 bases, the J end lost 5 bases, and 16 bases lay between the germline ends. Study findings and constraints: Older age coincided with a roughly linear decline in TCR beta diversity per million T cells.

Sequencing was carried out using blood. The sequence came from an older woman in good health. The rearrangement joins TRBV20-1 to TRBJ2-3; TRBD1 might be the D (6 bases). The CDR3 reads CSAIMDSGVDTQYF. DNA for the CDR3: TGCAGTGCTATTATGGACAGTGGGGTAGATACGCAGTATTTT.